One T cell receptor beta chain is described in this entry. The clone's antigen remains unknown. No much larger clonotype is one base removed from it; base qualities were not supplied. The CDR3 regions of human TCRbeta chains were analyzed by immunosequencing. The paper's processing steps were these. Repertoire TCRs were matched against a reference library of SARS-CoV-2-specific TCRs generated with the MIRA antigen-specificity platform. Breadth was defined as the fraction of unique TCRs that were SARS-CoV-2-associated. Depth was defined as the fraction of total T cells that were SARS-CoV-2-associated. Using the MIRA data, each spike-specific TCR was mapped to the spike region that the TCR reacts to and placed in a CD4 or CD8 class. Log10-transformed breadth and depth values were compared by one-way ANOVA with Sidak's multiple comparisons tests. TCRdb provides this immuneACCESS table in a form limited to in-frame rearrangements. Some clones are lacking; in checked studies, under half of them reflect an unresolved V gene, and why the rest are absent is not known. Clonal size and the V and J genes are those of that table, whereas D and trimming came from the DNA. Recorded for this sample are about 120,000 clones; more than 80% of them occurred a single time. 5.4% of the sample comes from the top ten.

The sample comes from a study of T cell responses to AZD1222 COVID-19 vaccine (dated by TCRdb to about 2021). About the study as a whole: Because spike-specific TCR depth and breadth did not differ between the two schedules, AZD1222 recipients who got a second dose at roughly 4 weeks were pooled with those who got a second dose at roughly 12 weeks. A total of 233 trial participants underwent TCR sequencing, of whom 200 to 220 had received two doses of AZD1222 and roughly 26 had received two doses of the MenACWY control vaccine. Enrollment into the trials was organized by age into subgroups of 18-55, 56-69 and 70-plus years, and those subgroups contained about 160, 30 and 59 TCR-sequenced participants, respectively. Here is what the overall study found, with its caveats: In the small 56-69-year group, the increase in depth fell short of significance, most likely because of low power. Reportedly, close to half of the unique spike-specific TCRs recognized epitopes lying outside the regions that are mutated in the B.1.351 and B.1.1.7 variants. After two AZD1222 doses, both the breadth and the depth of spike-specific TCRs were significantly higher than at day 0 and than in MenACWY recipients. Participants were mostly white British and included more females than males, and it was suggested by the authors that clonal diversity may have been underestimated. Because no day 14 peak-response samples were available, the repertoires could be characterized only after the peak T cell response. The vaccine-associated CD4 TCRs covered the entire spike protein, and the dominant responses fell in regions 160-218 and 743-854. Conclusions about previously exposed vaccinees are limited, since just 5 or 6 AZD1222 recipients were seropositive for SARS-CoV-2 at baseline.

Explained via the paper, the time point label denotes: baseline before first vaccination. Vaccinee samples came from UK trials COV001 and COV002, including a single-blind randomized controlled phase 2/3 trial of AZD1222 (ChAdOx1 nCoV-19) in healthy adults. Trial participant PBMC samples were collected at day 0 and day 28 after the second dose for TCRbeta chain sequencing. The CDR3 goes from the cysteine to the phenylalanine over 13 residues. Only the CDR3 DNA is retained, 39 bases long and in frame from the first base. The V end loses 2 bases and the J end loses 8 bases, and a stretch of 12 bases separates them. Based on the germline V gene, the CDR1 and CDR2 sequences are LGHNT and FRNRAP.

This chain is built from TRBV12-5 and TRBJ1-2, with no confidently assigned D gene. This TCR came from an adult in good health. This specimen was peripheral blood, taken on day 0 of AZD1222 vaccination. The bases are TGTGCTAGTGGTTTGAGGAGAATAGGGGGCTACACCTTC. The resulting protein is CASGLRRIGGYTF.